This T cell receptor (beta chain) originates from a study of blood T cell repertoires in COVID-19. Study background: Specimens from acute and convalescent COVID-19 originated in the United States, Italy and Spain.

In the authors' workflow: Amplification of reference gene primers provided the estimated nucleated cell counts. Profiling relied on immunoSEQ multiplex PCR, and the TCRdb table lists in-frame clones only, not all of them. For V, J and clone size, that table is used; D and trimming come from the DNA. Of roughly 190,000 clones listed, approximately 83% are singletons. V shed 1 base and J shed 0 bases, with 4 bases lying between them. Germline CDR1 and CDR2: SGHNT and YENEEA. This CDR3 contains 14 residues. This clone occurred once. This receptor was taken from a human donor with acute or convalescent COVID-19. The donor label of this sample is uncertain. The rearrangement links TRBV11-3 to TRBJ1-3, with D hard to call. The sequencing sample was made of peripheral blood. CDR3 in amino acids: CASSLGSSGNTIYF. As DNA, the CDR3 is TGTGCCAGCAGCTTAGGCAGCTCTGGAAACACCATATATTTT. Full variable domain (missing parts from reference TRBV11-3 and TRBJ1-3): EAGVVQSPRYKIIEKKQPVAFWCNPISGHNTLYWYLQNLGQGPELLIRYENEEAVDDSQLPKDRFSAERLKGVDSTLKIQPAELGDSAVYLCASSLGSSGNTIYFGEGSWLTVV.